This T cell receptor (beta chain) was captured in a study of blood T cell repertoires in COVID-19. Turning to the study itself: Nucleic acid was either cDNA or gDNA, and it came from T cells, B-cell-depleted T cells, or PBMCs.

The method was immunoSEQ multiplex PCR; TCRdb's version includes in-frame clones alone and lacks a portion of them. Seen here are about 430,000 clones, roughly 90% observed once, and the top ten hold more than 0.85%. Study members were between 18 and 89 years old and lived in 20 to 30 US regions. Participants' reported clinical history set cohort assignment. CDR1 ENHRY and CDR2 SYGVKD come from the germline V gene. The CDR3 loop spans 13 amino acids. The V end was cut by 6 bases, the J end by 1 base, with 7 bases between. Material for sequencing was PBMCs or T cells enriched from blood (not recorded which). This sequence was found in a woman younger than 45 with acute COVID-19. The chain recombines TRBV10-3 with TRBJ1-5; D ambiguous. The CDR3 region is CAIRGVSNQPQHF. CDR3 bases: TGTGCCATCAGGGGAGTCAGCAATCAGCCCCAGCATTTT.